This T cell receptor (beta chain) was found in a study of shared clonotypes between healthy human individuals (dated by TCRdb to 2019 to 2021). Looking at the study overall: A couple of women and a few men aged 18 to 49 years were included in the cohort. For each donor, CD4 naive and CD4 memory were each run on three plates, CD8 naive on two plates, and CD8 memory on one plate. The study deeply sequenced blood TCR repertoires of five healthy adults to estimate repertoire size and the extent of clonotype sharing between individuals. Libraries were prepared and TCR repertoires were sequenced by different laboratories using diverse techniques, in order to increase sequencing depth and limit assay-specific biases. Between about 0.85 and 8.9 billion PBMCs per donor were obtained by leukapheresis. The paper as a whole reports these results and caveats: Because the study included a small number of donors, the genetic and exposure-history diversity represented was limited. Pairwise subsampling indicated that sequencing depth was expected to affect the degree of clonotype sharing among donors. Sampling was restricted to blood, and TCR repertoires in tissue are likely to differ from TCR repertoires in blood. Across a handful of donors, 5% to 6% of naive CD4, more than 3% of naive CD8, about 2.3% of memory CD4, and 0.3% to 0.45% of memory CD8 clonotypes were shared. Rarefaction of sorted-subset datasets indicated incomplete sequencing despite the large sequencing depth. Naive subsets generally had larger estimated clonotype richness than memory subsets. Higher generation probabilities were observed for clonotypes shared by all four sorted-subset donors than for non-shared clonotypes.

The V and J ends are trimmed by 4 bases and 1 base, leaving 14 bases between them. The germline V gene (reference sequence) gives CDR1 as SGHNT and CDR2 as YYREEE. The CDR3 holds 15 amino acids from the cysteine to the phenylalanine. The kept DNA is CDR3 alone, 45 bases in frame from the first base. Using the deep immunoSEQ assay, TCR CDR3 regions were amplified from genomic DNA by multiplex PCR. Genomic DNA extracted from each cell subset was distributed evenly over all wells of several immunoSEQ 96-well plates, and each plate served as one replicate. Each replicate PCR for sorted subsets received around 200 ng genomic DNA, equal to about 29,000 T cell genomes. Purified libraries were measured with a Qubit 3.0 fluorometer, size-checked on a Bioanalyzer 2100, and measured again with the KAPA Library Quantification kit. A separate single-read 150-cycle Illumina NextSeq 550 flow cell was used to sequence each immunoSEQ 96-well plate. On the authors' methods: Because only junctional sequences without quality scores were contained in the immunoSEQ output, filtering matching that applied to full-length reads could not be performed. To assign V/J genes and CDR3, sequences were annotated using PyIR, a Python wrapper for IgBLAST v1.9, with IMGT germline references. Any read was removed if the V/J assignment was weak (E-value above 1e-6), the CDR3 was missing, or the read contained stop codons, out-of-frame junctions, or ambiguous translated residues. V3J clonotypes were defined by identical inferred V gene, J gene, and CDR3 amino acid sequence. Percentage overlap between repertoires was calculated by dividing the number of shared unique clonotypes by the size of the smaller repertoire. Three approaches were used to assess repertoire richness: RTK rarefaction, the Chao1 estimator, and Recon v2.1 estimates of unobserved clonotypes. OLGA was used to compute generation probabilities for all TCRbeta clonotypes that the gDNA method yielded from four donors. This is the immuneACCESS table as TCRdb keeps it, with only in-frame sequences that have V and J called. A part of the clones is gone; compared with another copy, unresolved V genes explain less than half, and the rest is unexplained. V, J and clone size are taken as reported in that table, and D and trimming were inferred from the DNA itself. The sample table contains about 1 million clones; only one count was recorded for about 77% of them. The ten largest clones represent over 1.3% of the sample.

Healthy HIV-negative adults with no recently reported acute infections or vaccinations were included as donors. Every donor was a Caucasian adult living in Nashville, Tennessee, USA. CD4+ T cells were enriched by magnetic negative selection, after which naive cells were positively selected on CD45RA and the negative fraction was taken as the memory subset. Blood was collected by leukapheresis, and PBMCs were isolated by Ficoll-Histopaque density gradient centrifugation and then cryopreserved in liquid nitrogen vapor phase. Purity and quantity of every magnetically sorted T cell population were checked by analytical flow cytometry. Genomic DNA was isolated from every sorted fraction and measured by UV absorbance on a Nanodrop 2000c. As to this clone: The target of this receptor is not known. Base qualities were left out, and no much larger clone turns up one base away.

Rearrangement joined TRBV5-4 to TRBJ1-2; a tentative D match to TRBD1 spans 6 bases. The sample was memory CD4+ T cells sorted from blood. Explained via the paper, the cell subset or site label denotes: CD45RA-negative fraction. The source of this sequence is a man aged 18-30 years in good health. The CDR3 corresponds to CASSAGGPSNYGYTF. The DNA is as follows: TGTGCCAGCAGCGCCGGGGGGCCCAGTAACTATGGCTACACCTTC. The entire variable domain, with the stretches around the CDR3 drawn from the reference TRBV5-4 and TRBJ1-2 proteins, is ETGVTQSPTHLIKTRGQQVTLRCSSQSGHNTVSWYQQALGQGPQFIFQYYREEENGRGNFPPRFSGLQFPNYSSELNVNALELDDSALYLCASSAGGPSNYGYTFGSGTRLTVV.